The next 28 T cell receptor beta chains were all read from a single sample in a study of post-analysis software for immune sequencing data. These receptors' antigens are unknown. Study conclusions and caveats: TRBV5-6, TRBV5-1 and TRBV20-1 belonged to a set of about five TRBV segments that were more frequent in patients than controls.

Unique molecular identifiers tagged the TCR beta cDNA libraries. MiXCR, run by TCRdb on the PCR reads, gives a single entry per CDR3 protein. The sample has about 570,000 distinct CDR3 sequences; 34% are singletons. The sample taken for sequencing was blood. Every receptor here comes from a girl between 2 and 17 years old with multiple sclerosis.

This clonotype was seen at least ten times. V usage is TRBV29-1 and J usage is TRBJ2-5; TRBD2 aligns across 7 bases. The CDR3 spans 11 residues. After removal of 6 bases from V and 5 bases from J, the junction contained 3 bases not matched to a gene. CDR1 is SQVTM and CDR2 is ANQGSEA in the germline V gene. The CDR3 is CSVAGRETQYF. As DNA, the CDR3 is TGCAGCGTAGCGGGGCGGGAGACCCAGTACTTC.

The chain has TRBV6-1 and TRBJ1-5; perhaps TRBD1 as D (6 bases). Trimming left V 3 bases short and J 0 bases short, with 18 bases between. The CDR3 sequence is 18 residues long. Germline V lookup: CDR1 MNHNS, CDR2 SASEGT. The CDR3 sequence: CASSEGTPFTHSNQPQHF. The CDR3 bases are TGTGCCAGCAGTGAGGGGACACCTTTCACACATAGCAATCAGCCCCAGCATTTT.

The chain is built from TRBV20-1 and TRBJ2-6, with 7 bases matching TRBD1. In germline, CDR1 is DFQATT, CDR2 SNEGSKA (reference sequence). V shed 1 base, J shed 0 bases, and the junction held 3 bases outside the gene matches. CDR3 length: 16 residues. This chain's CDR3 is CSARAQGSSGANVLTF. The CDR3 bases are TGCAGTGCTAGAGCACAGGGGTCCTCTGGGGCCAACGTCCTGACTTTC.

This clonotype was counted between two and nine times. CDR3 protein: CASSSDGWNSPLHF. CDR3 nucleotide sequence: TGTGCCAGCAGCTCGGACGGCTGGAATTCACCCCTCCACTTT. The chain couples TRBV7-2 to TRBJ1-6; D call uncertain. CDR1 is SGHTA and CDR2 is FQGNSA in the germline V gene. V was trimmed by 4 bases and J by 7 bases, leaving 11 bases between them. The CDR3 is made up of 14 amino acids.

The sample holds a few counts of this clonotype. The V gene is TRBV7-2, the J gene TRBJ2-1; the D gene is possibly TRBD2 (5 bases). Trimming pared 1 base from V and 0 bases from J, leaving 10 bases between. The CDR3 totals 16 residues. The germline V gene has CDR1 SGHTA and CDR2 FQGNSA. CDR3 coding DNA: TGTGCCAGCAGCTTAGATCGGGGTCTCTCCTACAATGAGCAGTTCTTC. It codes for CASSLDRGLSYNEQFF.

The DNA for the CDR3 is TGCAGTGCGCAGCGGTCCACCCAAGAGACCCAGTACTTC. This sequence encodes CSAQRSTQETQYF. The chain carries TRBV20-1 and TRBJ2-5, with D possibly matching TRBD2 (5 bases). The germline V gene encodes CDR1 DFQATT and CDR2 SNEGSKA (reference sequence). V lost 6 bases and J 1 base, leaving 12 bases between the germline ends. The CDR3 length is 13 residues.

This clonotype was detected a few times. This chain connects TRBV20-1 to TRBJ1-2; 8 nucleotides line up with TRBD1. Germline CDR1 and CDR2: DFQATT and SNEGSKA (reference sequence). CDR3 length: 17 amino acids. V lost 3 bases to trimming and J lost 2 bases; unmatched junction nucleotides: 14. In nucleotides, the CDR3 is TGCAGTGCTAGCAACCTGTACCGGGACAGGTCAAACTATGGCTACACCTTC. Protein sequence: CSASNLYRDRSNYGYTF.

The chain recombines TRBV10-3 with TRBJ2-7; D might be TRBD2 (7 bases). V dropped 11 bases and J dropped 3 bases, with 23 bases sitting between them. The CDR3 is 15 residues long. The V gene's germline CDR1 is ENHRY and CDR2 SYGVKD. This CDR3 is CASQQAGQRFYEQYF. In DNA, the CDR3 is TGTGCCTCACAACAAGCGGGACAACGGTTCTACGAGCAGTACTTC.

This clonotype was found a few times. The chain joins TRBV12-3 or TRBV12-4 to TRBJ2-1, with D perhaps given as TRBD1 or TRBD2 (5 bases each). This CDR3 comprises 12 residues. Between the trimmed V and J ends, which lost 10 bases and 8 bases, there was a span of 15 bases. CDR3: CATRWGSHEQFF. CDR3 DNA: TGTGCCACCAGGTGGGGGTCCCATGAGCAGTTCTTC.

This clonotype showed up just a few times. The gene calls are TRBV10-3 and TRBJ1-6, with a weak D call TRBD1 (5 bases). Trimming took 6 bases from V and 4 from J, leaving 7 bases between them. Germline CDR1 ENHRY, CDR2 SYGVKD. The length of the CDR3 is 13 residues. The CDR3, as DNA: TGTGCCATCAGGACAGCATATAATTCACCCCTCCACTTT. Protein product: CAIRTAYNSPLHF.

This clonotype occurred a few times. The rearrangement links TRBV7-6 to TRBJ1-6; weak D call: TRBD1 (6 bases). The CDR3 spans 15 residues. V was shortened by 5 bases and J by 9 bases, with 17 bases between the two germline ends. Germline values: CDR1 SGHVS, CDR2 FNYEAQ. The DNA of the CDR3 is TGTGCCAGCAGCCCCGTGGGGGCTGATGGTTCACCCCTCCACTTT. It translates to CASSPVGADGSPLHF. The full variable domain, with the rest looked up from reference TRBV7-6 and TRBJ1-6, is GAGVSQSPRYKVTKRGQDVALRCDPISGHVSLYWYRQALGQGPEFLTYFNYEAQQDKSGLPNDRFSAERPEGSISTLTIQRTEQRDSAMYRCASSPVGADGSPLHFGNGTRLTVT.

This clonotype occurred a few times. The chain carries TRBV7-9 and TRBJ2-1; TRBD1 matches at 10 bases. Germline V gene sequence: CDR1 SEHNR, CDR2 FQNEAQ (reference sequence). The length of the CDR3 is 15 residues. The trim removed 5 bases at V and 8 bases at J, leaving 9 bases unmatched. In DNA, the CDR3 is TGTGCCAGCAGCCCAGGACAGGGGGGATTCGATGAGCAGTTCTTC. Translating it yields CASSPGQGGFDEQFF.

This clonotype appeared a few times. V is TRBV5-1 and J is TRBJ2-3, with D possibly TRBD2 on 6 matching bases. Trimming pared 4 bases from V and 3 bases from J, leaving 15 bases between. CDR1 is SGHRS and CDR2 is YFSETQ in the germline V gene. The CDR3 contains 15 residues. CDR3 nucleotides: TGCGCCAGCAGCCGGGACTTCTTTGGGACAGATACGCAGTATTTT. This codes for CASSRDFFGTDTQYF.

The chain has TRBV11-3 and TRBJ2-1, with 12 bases fitting TRBD2. The germline gives CDR1 SGHNT, CDR2 YENEEA. Germline trimming cut 4 bases from V and 0 bases from J; bases unmatched to any gene: 7. This CDR3 is 18 amino acids long. In nucleotides, the CDR3 is TGTGCCAGCAGCTCCCGGACTAGCGGGAACAGCTCCTACAATGAGCAGTTCTTC. It encodes CASSSRTSGNSSYNEQFF.

This clonotype was observed a few times. The chain recombines TRBV9 with TRBJ2-1; no clear D gene. The V end lost 2 bases, the J end lost 8 bases, and 11 bases lay between the germline ends. The CDR3 extends over 13 amino acids. The V gene's germline CDR1 is SGDLS and CDR2 YYNGEE. The CDR3 region has the DNA TGTGCCAGCAGCGTTACCCCTTTGGATGAGCAGTTCTTC. The encoded protein is CASSVTPLDEQFF.

V gene TRBV4-1 combines with J gene TRBJ2-3; D tentatively fits TRBD1 or TRBD2 (5 bases each). The ends were cut back, 1 base at V and 0 bases at J, with 11 bases in the middle. Germline V gene data show CDR1 as MGHRA and CDR2 as YSYEKL. The CDR3 consists of 16 residues. CDR3 protein: CASSQVGTGSTDTQYF. The CDR3 nucleotides read TGCGCCAGCAGCCAAGTCGGGACGGGCAGCACAGATACGCAGTATTTT.

This clonotype appeared a few times. The V gene is TRBV13, the J gene TRBJ2-7; 7 bases fit TRBD1. The V and J ends lost 6 bases and 7 bases, in that order; junction bases with no gene match: 9. Germline values: CDR1 PRHDT, CDR2 FYEKMQ (reference sequence). This CDR3 contains 13 residues. CDR3 bases: TGTGCCAGCAGAGAAGGGGGCGAAGGGGAGCAGTACTTC. Translation gives CASREGGEGEQYF.

This clonotype has only a few counts. The V gene is TRBV6-6, the J gene TRBJ1-5; D gene unclear. Germline V gives CDR1 MNHNY, CDR2 SVGAGI (reference sequence). V dropped 2 bases and J dropped 4 bases, with 6 bases sitting between them. The CDR3 consists of 13 residues. The CDR3 DNA follows: TGTGCCAGCAGTTACATCGGGAATCAGCCCCAGCATTTT. Translating gives CASSYIGNQPQHF.

A remark on this clonotype: The junction departs from germline at one end; a sequencing error may be responsible. The CDR3 sequence: CSVIRTEGSYNERFF. CDR3 DNA sequence: TGCAGCGTTATACGGACAGAAGGCTCCTACAATGAGCGGTTCTTC. The chain combines TRBV29-1 with TRBJ2-1; possibly TRBD1 for D (6 bases). The germline V gene encodes CDR1 SQVTM and CDR2 ANQGSEA. The CDR3 contains 15 residues.

This clonotype showed up just once. The chain carries TRBV25-1 and TRBJ2-5; 7 nucleotides line up with TRBD1. J gave up 3 bases and V 1 base, and 5 bases lay outside the gene matches. The CDR3 spans 15 residues. The germline V gene has CDR1 MGHDK and CDR2 SYGVNS. The CDR3 loop is CASSEFGRGKETQYF. The DNA of the CDR3 is TGTGCCAGCAGTGAATTTGGCAGGGGGAAAGAGACCCAGTACTTC.

The J gene is TRBJ2-3, the V gene TRBV5-5, with 9 bases identical to TRBD2. The length of the CDR3 is 14 residues. Germline CDR1 SGHKS, CDR2 YYEKEE (reference sequence). The J segment lost 7 bases and the V segment lost 4 bases, leaving 7 bases of the junction unmatched. The CDR3 DNA is TGTGCCAGCAGCCTTGGACTAGCGATGTATACGCAGTATTTT. As protein: CASSLGLAMYTQYF.

This chain connects TRBV29-1 to TRBJ2-5, with D unresolved. Germline CDR1 reads SQVTM; CDR2 reads ANQGSEA. Between the trimmed V and J ends, which lost 6 bases and 5 bases, there was a span of 13 bases. The CDR3 is 12 amino acids. CDR3 loop: CSVRLGPETQYF. The CDR3, as DNA: TGCAGCGTCCGACTCGGCCCGGAGACCCAGTACTTC.

In this sample, this clonotype turned up a few times. The chain is built from TRBV20-1 and TRBJ2-5; the D gene could be TRBD1 or TRBD2 (5 bases each). The end of the DNA aligns better with TRBJ2-7, so the J call may be wrong. There are 14 residues in the CDR3. The V gene's germline CDR1 is DFQATT and CDR2 SNEGSKA (reference sequence). The CDR3 coding sequence is TGCAGTGCTAGAAATACCCCAACAGGAGGCGAGCAGTACTTC. Its translation is CSARNTPTGGEQYF.

V and J are TRBV28 and TRBJ1-1; TRBD1 matches 9 bases. CDR1 and CDR2 from the germline V gene are MDHEN and SYDVKM. The CDR3 contains 13 residues. J lost 11 bases, V lost 6 bases, and 10 bases had no gene match. DNA for the CDR3: TGTGCCAGCAGCCAGGGACAGGGAGGTGAGGCTTTCTTT. It is translated as CASSQGQGGEAFF.

This chain links TRBV29-1 with TRBJ2-1; 7 nucleotides match TRBD1. V gave up 6 bases and J gave up 7 bases; unmatched junction bases: 15. The CDR3 is 15 residues long. Germline CDR1 SQVTM, CDR2 ANQGSEA. CDR3 nucleotides: TGCAGCGTGACCGGGACAGAACGTGTGGGGAATGAGCAGTTCTTC. Encoded protein: CSVTGTERVGNEQFF.

This clonotype was detected ten times or more. The V call is TRBV6-5, the J call TRBJ2-7; 7 positions match TRBD1. The V gene end was trimmed by 8 bases and the J gene end by 7 bases; junction bases not matched to a gene: 14. The CDR3 covers 14 residues. Germline lookup yields CDR1 MNHEY and CDR2 SVGAGI. The CDR3 DNA sequence: TGTGCCAGCTCTCCGGGACAGACCCTACGGGAGCAGTACTTC. It codes for CASSPGQTLREQYF.

The chain employs TRBV14 and TRBJ1-1, with D perhaps matching TRBD1 (5 bases). The V gene lost 0 bases and the J gene lost 4 bases, with 15 bases spanning the gap. CDR3 size: 16 residues. Germline V lookup: CDR1 SGHDN, CDR2 FVKESK. The chain's CDR3 is CASSQEKTFGGTEAFF. DNA of the CDR3: TGTGCCAGCAGCCAAGAAAAGACATTTGGGGGCACTGAAGCTTTCTTT. The full variable domain, completed using reference TRBV14 and TRBJ1-1, is EAGVTQFPSHSVIEKGQTVTLRCDPISGHDNLYWYRRVMGKEIKFLLHFVKESKQDESGMPNNRFLAERTGGTYSTLKVQPAELEDSGVYFCASSQEKTFGGTEAFFGQGTRLTVV.

CDR3 region: CATSDQATGEDEQFF. CDR3 sequence (DNA): TGTGCCACCAGTGACCAGGCGACAGGGGAAGATGAGCAGTTCTTC. The rearrangement links TRBV24-1 to TRBJ2-1, with TRBD1 matching over 8 bases. The CDR3 loop spans 15 amino acids. J lost 8 bases, V lost 4 bases, and 9 bases had no gene match. Germline V gene lookup returns CDR1 KGHDR and CDR2 SFDVKD.